This T cell receptor beta chain stems from a study of PD-L1 blockade in urothelial cancer. On the study more broadly: Bladder-origin urothelial cancer in males covered about 90% of the roughly 30 patients. Typically, measured as a median, blood samples had about 140,000 T cells.

Sequenced by immunoSEQ multiplex PCR; TCRdb stores in-frame clones only, minus some. This sample has 50,000 to 70,000 clones, with about 81% found just once. CDR3 length: 15 amino acids. V was trimmed by 4 bases and J by 1 base, leaving 14 bases between them. The germline gives CDR1 SGHRS, CDR2 YFSETQ. Time point given: pretreatment peripheral blood. The sequence came from a man in his 70s with urothelial cancer. The material sequenced was PBMCs, taken around atezolizumab (anti-PD-L1) treatment. This chain links TRBV5-1 with TRBJ1-2; no firm D call. CDR3 DNA: TGCGCCAGCAGCGAAACGGGTGGGAGTAACTATGGCTACACCTTC. It yields the protein CASSETGGSNYGYTF. Using reference TRBV5-1 and TRBJ1-2 for the parts outside the CDR3, the full variable domain is KAGVTQTPRYLIKTRGQQVTLSCSPISGHRSVSWYQQTPGQGLQFLFEYFSETQRNKGNFPGRFSGRQFSNSRSEMNVSTLELGDSALYLCASSETGGSNYGYTFGSGTRLTVV.